This passage covers 20 T cell receptor beta chains from one sample sequenced in a study of blood T cells in healthy people across ages. For the second PCR, which ran for about 7 to 12 cycles, a sample-barcoded 5' primer and a J-beta primer mix were used. MiXCR, applied by TCRdb to the 5' RACE reads, yields one record per CDR3 protein. The data contain about 900,000 distinct CDR3 sequences, around 68% of them seen just once; the ten biggest clones take up 25% to 30%. Source material: blood. Receptor source: a man aged 25 to 40 in good health.

The chain joins TRBV7-9 to TRBJ2-7; no reliable D call. The ends were cut back, 3 bases at V and 2 bases at J, with 11 bases in the middle. There are 14 residues in the CDR3. Germline V gene data show CDR1 as SEHNR and CDR2 as FQNEAQ (reference sequence). CDR3 DNA sequence: TGTGCCAGCAGCTTCCCGGGCTCCCCCTACGAGCAGTACTTC. Its translation: CASSFPGSPYEQYF.

The chain is built from TRBV29-1 and TRBJ2-7; D is perhaps TRBD1 (6 bases). This CDR3 is built from 12 residues. Trimming took 7 bases from V and 0 from J, leaving 10 bases between them. CDR1 and CDR2 (germline): SQVTM, ANQGSEA. The CDR3: CSAQGPSYEQYF. CDR3 nucleotides: TGCAGCGCTCAGGGGCCCTCCTACGAGCAGTACTTC.

The gene calls are TRBV7-8 and TRBJ2-7; D unclear. V was trimmed by 5 bases and J by 2 bases, leaving 13 bases between them. The CDR3 spans 14 residues. From germline, CDR1 is SGHVS and CDR2 FQNEAQ. CDR3 DNA: TGTGCCAGCAGCCCGAGCTGGAGCCCCTACGAGCAGTACTTC. Its translation is CASSPSWSPYEQYF.

V gene TRBV20-1 combines with J gene TRBJ2-7; D remains unclear. The J call may be incorrect, as the DNA end agrees better with TRBJ2-5. CDR1 and CDR2 from the germline V gene are DFQATT and SNEGSKA (reference sequence). The CDR3 is 11 amino acids. The CDR3 here is CSAKVPETQYF. As DNA, the CDR3 is TGCAGTGCTAAAGTCCCAGAGACCCAGTACTTC.

This chain joins TRBV20-1 and TRBJ1-4; D is unclear. Trimming cost V 1 base and J 6 bases, with 12 bases left between them. Germline V CDR1 and CDR2: DFQATT, SNEGSKA (reference sequence). The CDR3 has 14 amino acids. The CDR3 DNA sequence: TGCAGTGCTAGAGGCCTTAGGACCGATGAAAAACTGTTTTTT. It encodes CSARGLRTDEKLFF.

The chain recombines TRBV7-9 with TRBJ2-3; D is unclear. The CDR3 sequence is 15 residues long. V was cut by 3 bases and J by 2 bases, with 12 bases left in between. In germline, CDR1 is SEHNR, CDR2 FQNEAQ (reference sequence). CDR3 residues: CASSLPKENTDTQYF. The DNA for the CDR3 is TGTGCCAGCAGCTTGCCTAAAGAAAACACAGATACGCAGTATTTT. Full variable domain (rest looked up from reference TRBV7-9 and TRBJ2-3): DTGVSQNPRHKITKRGQNVTFRCDPISEHNRLYWYRQTLGQGPEFLTYFQNEAQLEKSRLLSDRFSAERPKGSFSTLEIQRTEQGDSAMYLCASSLPKENTDTQYFGPGTRLTVL.

V gene TRBV7-9 combines with J gene TRBJ2-3; 7 nucleotides agree with TRBD1. This CDR3 spans 17 amino acids. The ends lost 3 bases at V and 0 bases at J; junction bases unmatched: 9. Germline-derived CDR1 and CDR2 are SEHNR and FQNEAQ (reference sequence). The CDR3 bases are TGTGCCAGCAGCTTGGGACAGCAAAGCCTTAGCACAGATACGCAGTATTTT. Protein product: CASSLGQQSLSTDTQYF.

The chain recombines TRBV7-2 with TRBJ2-4; D ambiguous. The J call may be incorrect, as the DNA end agrees better with TRBJ2-5. The CDR3 extends over 12 amino acids. Germline V lookup: CDR1 SGHTA, CDR2 FQGNSA. In DNA, the CDR3 is TGTGCCAGCAGCCCCGAACGGCAGACCCAGTACTTC. Its translation is CASSPERQTQYF.

The CDR3: CASVNNNRWGQPQHF. CDR3 DNA: TGTGCCAGCGTCAATAACAACAGGTGGGGTCAGCCCCAGCATTTT. The chain uses TRBV6-2 or TRBV6-3 and TRBJ1-5; the D gene is possibly TRBD1 (5 bases). Looked up from germline, CDR1 is MNHEY and CDR2 is SVGEGT. The CDR3 length is 15 residues. The ends were cut back, 8 bases at V and 6 bases at J, with 20 bases in the middle.

The CDR3 DNA sequence: TGCAGCGTTAACCGGGACAGTAATGAGCAGTTCTTC. This encodes CSVNRDSNEQFF. The rearrangement uses TRBV29-1 and TRBJ2-1; 7 bases map to TRBD1. The CDR3 is 12 residues long. J was trimmed by 7 bases and V by 5 bases; bases with no gene match: 5. Germline CDR1 reads SQVTM; CDR2 reads ANQGSEA.

The chain couples TRBV20-1 to TRBJ2-7; weak D call: TRBD1 (5 bases). The germline V and J ends were trimmed by 3 bases and 1 base, with 13 bases remaining between them. CDR1 and CDR2 (germline): DFQATT, SNEGSKA (reference sequence). The CDR3 runs 14 residues. CDR3 bases: TGCAGTGCTAGCCCGGCAGGGTTGTCCTACGAGCAGTACTTC. It codes for CSASPAGLSYEQYF.

The chain couples TRBV21-1 to TRBJ1-1; the table's D call, TRBD1, was not checked against the DNA. TRBV21-1 is a listed pseudogene. The CDR3 has 14 residues. The CDR3 protein is CASSGRTGVPEAFF. The CDR3 nucleotides are TGTGCCAGCAGCGGGAGGACAGGGGTTCCCGAAGCTTTCTTT.

The V and J genes are TRBV20-1 and TRBJ2-5; 9 bases agree with TRBD2. The DNA end favors TRBJ2-7, so the J call may be wrong. Germline CDR1 is DFQATT and CDR2 is SNEGSKA (reference sequence). The CDR3 has 14 amino acids. The DNA of the CDR3 is TGCAGTGCTACAGACGGGACTAGCTCTCACGAGCAGTACTTC. It codes for CSATDGTSSHEQYF.

This chain uses TRBV7-6 with TRBJ2-2; 14 bases are shared with TRBD2. Unmatched junction bases numbered 5, after V lost 2 bases and J lost 3 bases. This CDR3 has 18 amino acids. CDR1 is SGHVS and CDR2 is FNYEAQ in the germline V gene. CDR3 sequence: CASSLRPGLAGDTGELFF. CDR3 in DNA: TGTGCCAGCAGCTTACGACCGGGACTAGCGGGAGACACCGGGGAGCTGTTTTTT.

This clonotype was seen only a few times. The chain carries TRBV7-6 and TRBJ2-1; 8 bases fit TRBD1. The CDR3 consists of 15 residues. The V gene end was trimmed by 4 bases and the J gene end by 2 bases; junction bases not matched to a gene: 4. The V gene's germline CDR1 is SGHVS and CDR2 FNYEAQ. CDR3 sequence: CASSSRDRTYNEQFF. Here the CDR3 DNA reads TGTGCCAGCAGCTCACGGGACAGGACCTACAATGAGCAGTTCTTC.

This chain joins TRBV3-1 and TRBJ1-2, with TRBD1 identical over 9 bases. V lost 3 bases, J lost 8 bases, and 7 bases stayed unmatched. Germline V gene lookup returns CDR1 LGHDT and CDR2 YNNKEL (reference sequence). This CDR3 has 14 amino acids. This chain's CDR3 is CASSQDRGGGGYTF. DNA for the CDR3: TGTGCCAGCAGCCAGGACAGGGGAGGCGGAGGCTACACCTTC.

The chain has TRBV21-1 and TRBJ2-7; TRBD1, as called in the table, went unchecked against the DNA. TRBV21-1 is a pseudogene. This CDR3 contains 19 residues. DNA of the CDR3: TGTGCCAGCAGCAGCGGCCGAGGGACAGGGGCCAGGATGCGCTACGAGCAGTACTTC. It codes for CASSSGRGTGARMRYEQYF.

This clonotype was counted only a few times. The chain is built from TRBV7-9 and TRBJ2-1; D ambiguous. The CDR3 sequence is 17 residues long. Looked up from germline, CDR1 is SEHNR and CDR2 is FQNEAQ (reference sequence). V lost 0 bases, J lost 2 bases, and 14 bases lay in between. CDR3 DNA: TGTGCCAGCAGCTTAGCGTCTGGGCAGTTTCCCTACAATGAGCAGTTCTTC. Translated, it gives CASSLASGQFPYNEQFF.

The V and J genes are TRBV29-1 and TRBJ1-2, with 7 bases matching TRBD1. V lost 7 bases to trimming and J lost 7 bases; unmatched junction nucleotides: 15. This CDR3 is built from 14 residues. Germline lookup yields CDR1 SQVTM and CDR2 ANQGSEA. The CDR3 reads CSALDRDRAGGYTF. CDR3 bases: TGCAGCGCCCTAGACCGAGACAGGGCTGGTGGCTACACCTTC.

V usage is TRBV27 and J usage is TRBJ2-5; 8 nucleotides align to TRBD1. Per germline, CDR1 MNHEY and CDR2 SMNVEV (reference sequence). J was trimmed by 3 bases and V by 3 bases; bases with no gene match: 3. This CDR3 comprises 14 residues. Here the CDR3 DNA reads TGTGCCAGCAGTTTCAGGGGGCGGAAAGAGACCCAGTACTTC. This translates into CASSFRGRKETQYF.